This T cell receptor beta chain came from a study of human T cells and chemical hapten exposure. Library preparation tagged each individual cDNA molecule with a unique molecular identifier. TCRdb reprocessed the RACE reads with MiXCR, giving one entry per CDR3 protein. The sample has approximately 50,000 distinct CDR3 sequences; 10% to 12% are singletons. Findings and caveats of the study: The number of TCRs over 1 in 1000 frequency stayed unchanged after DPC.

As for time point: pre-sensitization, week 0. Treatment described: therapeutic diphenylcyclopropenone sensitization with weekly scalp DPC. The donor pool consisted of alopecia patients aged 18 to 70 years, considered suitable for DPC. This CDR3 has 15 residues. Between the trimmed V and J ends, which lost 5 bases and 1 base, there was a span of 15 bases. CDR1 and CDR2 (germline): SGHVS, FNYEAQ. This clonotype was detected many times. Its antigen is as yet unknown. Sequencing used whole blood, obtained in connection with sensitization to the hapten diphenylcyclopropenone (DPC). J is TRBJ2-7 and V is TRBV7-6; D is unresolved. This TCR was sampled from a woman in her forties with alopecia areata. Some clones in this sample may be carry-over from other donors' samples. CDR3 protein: CASSPPGSASYEQYF. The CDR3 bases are TGTGCCAGCAGCCCTCCGGGCTCCGCGTCCTACGAGCAGTACTTC.